The 5 T cell receptor beta chains below come from one sample, sequenced in a study of blood T cell repertoires in COVID-19. The assay was immunoSEQ multiplex PCR, and TCRdb's table has in-frame clones only and misses some. The table lists fewer than 250,000 clones, roughly 86% of them singletons. Sequenced sample: peripheral blood. These receptor sequences come from a woman aged 65 to 85 with active or convalescent COVID-19.

The chain recombines TRBV4-1 with TRBJ2-5; tentative D call: TRBD2 (5 bases). From germline, CDR1 is MGHRA and CDR2 YSYEKL. The CDR3 has 16 residues. V gave up 1 base and J gave up 2 bases, with 14 bases separating them. Here the CDR3 DNA reads TGCGCCAGCAGCCAAGGGATACTTAGGACTCAAGAGACCCAGTACTTC. This codes for CASSQGILRTQETQYF.

V usage is TRBV7-8 and J usage is TRBJ1-5, with 10 bases aligning to TRBD1. The CDR3 runs 16 residues. CDR1 and CDR2 from the germline V gene are SGHVS and FQNEAQ. After removal of 5 bases from V and 2 bases from J, the junction contained 6 bases not matched to a gene. The CDR3 region is CASSGRTGGGNQPQHF. In DNA, the CDR3 is TGTGCCAGCAGCGGCCGGACAGGGGGAGGCAATCAGCCCCAGCATTTT.

The chain links TRBV5-6 to TRBJ2-7; 9 bases align to TRBD1. J was trimmed by 4 bases and V by 3 bases; bases with no gene match: 5. The CDR3 extends over 14 amino acids. Germline V CDR1 and CDR2: SGHDT, YYEEEE. The CDR3 coding sequence is TGTGCCAGCAGCTGGACGGGACAGGGATACGAGCAGTACTTC. This translates into CASSWTGQGYEQYF.

The gene calls are TRBV28 and TRBJ2-7; 9 nucleotides agree with TRBD1. The length of the CDR3 is 14 residues. Germline CDR1 and CDR2: MDHEN and SYDVKM. With V trimmed by 3 bases and J by 6 bases, 6 bases remained unmatched. The CDR3 protein is CASSLPGQGSEQYF. The CDR3 DNA reads as TGTGCCAGCAGTTTGCCGGGACAGGGATCCGAGCAGTACTTC. Filled out from reference TRBV28 and TRBJ2-7, the complete variable domain reads DVKVTQSSRYLVKRTGEKVFLECVQDMDHENMFWYRQDPGLGLRLIYFSYDVKMKEKGDIPEGYSVSREKKERFSLILESASTNQTSMYLCASSLPGQGSEQYFGPGTRLTVT.

This clone was counted a few times. The chain employs TRBV7-9 and TRBJ2-7, with 13 bases that match TRBD2. Per the germline V gene, CDR1 is SEHNR and CDR2 is FQNEAQ (reference sequence). The CDR3 spans 16 residues. V trimming: 7 bases; J trimming: 3 bases; junction bases outside the gene matches: 9. For the CDR3, the DNA is TGTGCCAGCACCCCCCGGGGGACTAGCGGGGTCTACGAGCAGTACTTC. The encoded protein is CASTPRGTSGVYEQYF. The whole variable domain, filled in from reference TRBV7-9 and TRBJ2-7, reads DTGVSQNPRHKITKRGQNVTFRCDPISEHNRLYWYRQTLGQGPEFLTYFQNEAQLEKSRLLSDRFSAERPKGSFSTLEIQRTEQGDSAMYLCASTPRGTSGVYEQYFGPGTRLTVT.